The present TCR beta chain was sequenced within a study of blood T cell repertoires in COVID-19 (dated by TCRdb to about 2020). Regarding the research as a whole: Samples from collaborators originated in the United States, Italy and Spain and spanned both the acute and convalescent phases of COVID-19. The prospective study material was composed of cDNA or gDNA derived from T cells, B-cell-depleted T cells, or PBMCs. The dataset comprised deeply sampled blood TCRbeta repertoires from subjects exposed to, actively infected with, or recovered from COVID-19. The repertoires were released in a freely available public database meant as a resource for research on the immune response to SARS-CoV-2. The samples were drawn from the first 160 participants of the ongoing ImmuneRACE study and from 1,254 subjects provided by 6 global collaborators. A de-identified subject ID, COVID-19 status, age in years and sex were almost always included in the sample metadata. HLA class I and class II types, where available, came from metadata supplied by the sample provider rather than from assay-based typing.

Summary of the overall study and its limitations: The amount of clinical and demographic metadata varied by source and participant and was provided uncurated.

Note on this clone: Its antigen has not been determined. No per-base quality is available; no much larger clone lies one base away. This sample includes further DNA sequences coding for the same CDR3.

TCRbeta CDR3 regions were amplified from genomic DNA using the immunoSEQ Assay, a bias-controlled multiplex PCR. The study's own analysis went as follows. The number of nucleated cells in each sample was estimated by amplification of reference gene primers within the assay. To quantify the absolute abundance of each unique TCRbeta CDR3 rearrangement, sequence reads were collapsed and filtered. For each sample, productive Simpson clonality was calculated as the square root of Simpson's diversity index over productive rearrangements. Held by TCRdb, this immuneACCESS table contains in-frame sequences only and omits some clones. Under half of the omission traces to an unresolved V gene where checked; the cause of the rest is unknown. The V and J calls and clone size come from that table; D and trimming were worked out from the DNA. This sample holds 160,000 or so clones; over 75% were observed only once. The top ten clonotypes cover 9.5% to 12% of the sample.

The collaborating institutions used their own protocols to collect whole blood in K2EDTA tubes. For TCRbeta analysis, collaborator samples were shipped as frozen whole blood, as isolated PBMCs, or as DNA extracted from either sample type. The germline V gene encodes CDR1 SGHAT and CDR2 FQNNGV. The CDR3, from cysteine to phenylalanine, totals 14 residues. Kept here is only the CDR3 DNA, which spans 42 bases and is read in frame from base 1. The junction carries 11 bases between V and J, which are trimmed by 5 bases and 1 base respectively. The V and J segments used are TRBV11-2 and TRBJ2-5; tentative D gene TRBD1, with 6 bases matching. The TCR was taken from a man in his sixties with active or convalescent COVID-19. Sequencing was carried out using peripheral blood. The nucleotide sequence reads as follows: TGTGCCAGCAGCCTGGGGGCGGCCCAAGAGACCCAGTACTTC. Its translation is CASSLGAAQETQYF.